A single sample is the source of the 4 T cell receptor beta chains below, sequenced in a study of T cells in Graves' hyperthyroidism and ophthalmopathy. TCR beta CDR3 regions were amplified from RNA transcripts. The HTBI primer set was used in a first-round RT-PCR of the TCR CDR3. MiXCR was run by TCRdb on the multiplex PCR reads, yielding one entry per CDR3 protein. There are over 700,000 distinct CDR3 sequences in the sample; 38% occur only once, and around 10% lies in the top ten. Material for sequencing was blood. Receptors originate from a man aged 18-30 years with Graves' hyperthyroidism.

This clonotype has a count of ten or more. This sequence joins TRBV7-9 and TRBJ1-6; 10 bases are shared with TRBD1. Germline V gene lookup returns CDR1 SEHNR and CDR2 FQNEAQ (reference sequence). The junction had 6 bases not matched to a gene; V was cut back by 1 base and J by 9 bases. The CDR3 runs 16 residues. The CDR3: CASSLDGTGVSSPLHF. DNA for the CDR3: TGTGCCAGCAGCTTAGACGGGACAGGGGTATCTTCACCCCTCCACTTT.

The chain couples TRBV5-1 to TRBJ1-2; tentatively, D is TRBD1 (6 bases). Trimming cost V 4 bases and J 4 bases, with 14 bases left between them. Germline V gene sequence: CDR1 SGHRS, CDR2 YFSETQ. This CDR3 comprises 14 residues. The CDR3 DNA follows: TGCGCCAGCAGCGCCCCAGGGGATACCTATGGCTACACCTTC. Protein sequence: CASSAPGDTYGYTF.

This clonotype was seen at least ten times. This chain uses TRBV15 with TRBJ1-5; D not certain. CDR3 length: 14 amino acids. The germline gives CDR1 LNHNV, CDR2 YYDKDF (reference sequence). The germline V and J ends were trimmed by 0 bases and 11 bases, with 14 bases remaining between them. The CDR3 spells CATSRDRTVGSQHF. DNA of the CDR3: TGTGCCACCAGCAGAGATAGGACCGTCGGGTCCCAGCATTTT.

In this sample, this clonotype turned up many times. The chain combines TRBV2 with TRBJ1-3; a weak D match, TRBD1 (5 bases). The CDR3 loop spans 16 amino acids. Germline CDR1 reads SNHLY; CDR2 reads FYNNEI. The V end lost 3 bases, the J end lost 4 bases, and 16 bases lay between the germline ends. The DNA of the CDR3 is TGTGCCAGCAGTGAGAGAGATCCGGGGACGGGAAACACCATATATTTT. This translates into CASSERDPGTGNTIYF.